The next 16 T cell receptor beta chains were all read from a single sample in a study of beta chain features in type 1 diabetes. All of the isolated RNA was reverse transcribed, so expressed TCRB transcripts were sequenced. Method: immunoSEQ multiplex PCR; TCRdb's copy keeps in-frame clones and lacks some. Of 200,000 to 250,000 clones listed, about 70% are singletons. The specimen sequenced was naive CD4+ T cells from blood. These TCRs come from a man in his thirties or forties in good health.

This chain connects TRBV30 to TRBJ1-2; D remains ambiguous. Trimming took off 4 bases at V and 10 bases at J, with 16 bases between the two ends. The CDR3 extends over 12 amino acids. Per the germline V gene, CDR1 is GTSNPN and CDR2 is SVGIG (reference sequence). CDR3 loop: CAWTPGLTPYTF. The CDR3 DNA sequence: TGTGCCTGGACCCCGGGTCTTACTCCCTACACCTTC.

V and J are TRBV21-1 and TRBJ1-6. TRBV21-1 is tagged as a pseudogene. This CDR3 comprises 19 residues. The DNA for the CDR3 is TGTGCCAGCAGCAAAAGGAGGAGGGGTCAGAGCTCCTATAATTCACCCCTCCACTTT. Residues: CASSKRRRGQSSYNSPLHF.

The chain carries TRBV5-1 and TRBJ2-1, with TRBD2 identical over 7 bases. The CDR3 length is 14 residues. The J segment lost 6 bases and the V segment lost 1 base, leaving 4 bases of the junction unmatched. The germline CDR1 and CDR2 sequences are SGHRS and YFSETQ. The CDR3: CASSLLAAINEQFF. CDR3 bases: TGCGCCAGCAGCTTGCTAGCGGCTATCAATGAGCAGTTCTTC.

The chain recombines TRBV5-1 with TRBJ2-1; possible D gene TRBD2, 5 bases. V lost 0 bases and J lost 4, with 14 bases in between. Germline CDR1 reads SGHRS; CDR2 reads YFSETQ. This CDR3 has 16 amino acids. CDR3 in amino acids: CASSLAGSGGYNEQFF. The CDR3 DNA is TGCGCCAGCAGCTTGGCCGGCAGCGGAGGTTACAATGAGCAGTTCTTC.

This clone has only one observation. The chain carries TRBV30 and TRBJ2-7; D not certain. V shed 1 base and J shed 3 bases, with 7 bases lying between them. The germline V gene has CDR1 GTSNPN and CDR2 SVGIG (reference sequence). This CDR3 region has 12 residues. The CDR3 is CAWSGENYEQYF. CDR3 in DNA: TGTGCCTGGAGTGGCGAAAACTACGAGCAGTACTTC.

This clone was recorded a few times. V usage is TRBV2 and J usage is TRBJ2-7, with 10 nucleotides matching TRBD1. V was clipped by 7 bases and J by 3 bases; unmatched bases: 3. Germline V gives CDR1 SNHLY, CDR2 FYNNEI. This CDR3 has 13 residues. DNA of the CDR3: TGTGCCAGCATGGACAGGGGGATCTACGAGCAGTACTTC. Translating it yields CASMDRGIYEQYF.

This clone occurred once. This chain joins TRBV29-1 and TRBJ2-7; TRBD2 might be the D (6 bases). The CDR3 spans 13 residues. The V gene lost 6 bases and the J gene lost 0 bases, with 12 bases spanning the gap. Germline loops: CDR1 SQVTM, CDR2 ANQGSEA. CDR3 nucleotides: TGCAGCGTCGCGGGGCCGCTCTCCTACGAGCAGTACTTC. Translated: CSVAGPLSYEQYF.

The V gene is TRBV30, the J gene TRBJ1-1, with D unclear. Trimming left V 0 bases short and J 1 base short, with 9 bases between. Germline assignment: CDR1 GTSNPN and CDR2 SVGIG (reference sequence). The CDR3 totals 14 residues. The CDR3, as DNA: TGTGCCTGGAGTGTTCTGAACGGGAACACTGAAGCTTTCTTT. As protein: CAWSVLNGNTEAFF.

The chain joins TRBV29-1 to TRBJ1-2; no clear D gene. There are 11 residues in the CDR3. V was trimmed by 5 bases and J by 9 bases, leaving 13 bases between them. Germline V gives CDR1 SQVTM, CDR2 ANQGSEA. Written as DNA, the CDR3 is TGCAGCGTTCTTGGGCTCGACAGCTACACCTTC. It specifies CSVLGLDSYTF.

V and J are TRBV6-5 and TRBJ2-7; a possible D gene is TRBD2 (5 bases). This CDR3 contains 13 residues. Germline CDR1 is MNHEY and CDR2 is SVGAGI. V lost 7 bases and J lost 3, with 13 bases in between. The CDR3 DNA sequence: TGTGCCAGCACCAGAGGGATACTCTACGAGCAGTACTTC. Its protein product is CASTRGILYEQYF.

The gene calls are TRBV6-1 and TRBJ2-7, with D perhaps TRBD1 (6 bases). This CDR3 has 15 amino acids. V was clipped by 7 bases and J by 2 bases, with 18 bases between them. Germline-derived CDR1 and CDR2 are MNHNS and SASEGT. This chain's CDR3 is CASIGQTTITYEQYF. The CDR3 DNA reads as TGTGCCAGCATTGGACAGACCACAATTACCTACGAGCAGTACTTC.

This chain links TRBV5-6 with TRBJ2-3; D unresolved. The CDR3 has 14 residues. V dropped 3 bases and J dropped 5 bases, with 13 bases sitting between them. The germline CDR1 and CDR2 sequences are SGHDT and YYEEEE. CDR3 DNA sequence: TGTGCCAGCAGCTCTAAGGACCGCGGAGATACGCAGTATTTT. This sequence encodes CASSSKDRGDTQYF.

V gene TRBV14 combines with J gene TRBJ2-7; D is perhaps TRBD1 (5 bases). This CDR3 is built from 13 residues. Germline CDR1 is SGHDN and CDR2 is FVKESK. V was clipped by 1 base and J by 4 bases, with 8 bases between them. In nucleotides, the CDR3 is TGTGCCAGCAGCCAAGCAGGGCCGTACGAGCAGTACTTC. It codes for CASSQAGPYEQYF.

This chain connects TRBV7-9 to TRBJ2-1; TRBD2 matches 9 bases. Trimming cost V 3 bases and J 8 bases; bases outside gene matches: 2. Germline CDR1 reads SEHNR; CDR2 reads FQNEAQ (reference sequence). The CDR3 is 13 residues long. This chain's CDR3 is CASSLLAGDEQFF. The CDR3 DNA reads as TGTGCCAGCAGCTTGTTAGCGGGAGATGAGCAGTTCTTC.

V is TRBV29-1 and J is TRBJ1-2; TRBD1 aligns across 8 bases. This CDR3 has 14 residues. V shed 7 bases, J shed 8 bases, and the junction held 15 bases outside the gene matches. Germline V gene data show CDR1 as SQVTM and CDR2 as ANQGSEA. The CDR3 is CSDGTGYNYGGYTF. The CDR3, as DNA: TGCAGCGACGGGACAGGTTATAACTATGGGGGCTACACCTTC. The full variable domain, its missing parts supplied by reference TRBV29-1 and TRBJ1-2, is SAVISQKPSRDICQRGTSLTIQCQVDSQVTMMFWYRQQPGQSLTLIATANQGSEATYESGFVIDKFPISRPNLTFSTLTVSNMSPEDSSIYLCSDGTGYNYGGYTFGSGTRLTVV.

The chain employs TRBV9 and TRBJ2-1, with D possibly matching TRBD2 (6 bases). CDR1 SGDLS and CDR2 YYNGEE come from the germline V gene. This CDR3 comprises 15 residues. V lost 0 bases, J lost 0 bases, and 7 bases lay in between. CDR3 in amino acids: CASSVGGNSYNEQFF. DNA for the CDR3: TGTGCCAGCAGCGTAGGCGGGAACTCCTACAATGAGCAGTTCTTC.